This TCR beta chain appears in the sequencing data of a study of T cells in Graves' hyperthyroidism and ophthalmopathy. Looked up from germline, CDR1 is DFQATT and CDR2 is SNEGSKA (reference sequence). There are 12 residues in the CDR3. Trimming at V came to 7 bases and at J to 6 bases, leaving 2 bases not matched to a gene. TCR beta CDR3 regions were amplified from RNA transcripts. The TCR CDR3 first-round RT-PCR relied on the HTBI primer set. TCRdb used MiXCR to reprocess the multiplex PCR reads, holding one entry per CDR3 protein. The sample gives 300,000 to 450,000 distinct CDR3 sequences, approximately 13% of which show up once; 9.2% is in the top ten. This clonotype has at least ten counts. Antigen: not known. Study observations and caveats: Ophthalmopathy got predicted by the model a median around 6.6 months before its onset.

The study defined stable Graves' hyperthyroidism as no ophthalmopathy progression within 18 months. Lactation, pregnancy, other autoimmune disease or uncontrolled infection excluded patients. The source of the PBMCs was roughly 10 ml of fresh peripheral blood. This sequence joins TRBV20-1 and TRBJ2-3; TRBD2 aligns across 12 bases. The receptor was isolated from a young woman with Graves' hyperthyroidism. Sequenced sample: blood. This chain's CDR3 is CSVLAGGDTQYF. The DNA of the CDR3 is TGCAGTGTGCTAGCGGGAGGGGATACGCAGTATTTT.